Here is one TCR gamma chain with its context. Its antigen remains undetermined. The input lacks base qualities; no much larger clone sits a single base away. The library was made by multiplex PCR. Sequencing took place on an Ion Torrent PGM. The LymphoTrack kit, which has primers carrying Illumina adapters, was used to amplify TRG repertoires from 200 ng of biopsy DNA. After purification with AMPure XP beads and quantification on a 2100 Bioanalyzer, the TRG amplicons were pooled in equimolar amounts. TRG libraries were sequenced on an Ion PGM instrument. The published analysis was carried out like this. FastX removed reads in which more than 10% of nucleotides fell below the per-patient third-quartile quality score. Reads were aligned with IMGT/HighV-QUEST to assign V, D and J genes, identify CDR3 regions and assess functionality. Sequences were converted to amino acids, and every sequence predicted to be non-functional was removed. The CDR3s were broken into kmers both with and without positional annotation, PCA was run on the kmer frequencies, and the samples were clustered using every one of the 1023 combinations of PCs 1-10. Classification was validated by leave-one-out cross-validation, in which parameters were re-optimised on the remaining samples each time. Shannon diversity was computed with the vegan R package from repeated random subsamples equal to the lowest read count. Public reads were reanalyzed in TCRdb with CATT, and rows carrying the same DNA were merged afterwards. It is TCRdb's table, rather than the study itself, that gives the V and J calls and clone size. Counted in this sample were 900 or so gamma-chain clones; approximately 49% of them appeared once. The ten biggest clones cover 30% to 35% of the sample.

Genomic DNA was extracted with the QIAamp DNA FFPE tissue kit from ten 5-um FFPE scrolls per case. To test whether coeliac disease can be classified from the TCR repertoire, the study used fully anonymised formalin-fixed paraffin-embedded duodenal biopsies that were not needed for diagnosis. No clinical or histological suspicion of coeliac disease was present in controls, and upper endoscopy was performed in controls for reflux, dyspepsia or gastritis. The CDR3, cysteine through phenylalanine, is 15 amino acids long. CDR3 DNA only is kept here, 45 bases in frame from base 1. V is pruned by 11 bases and J by 10 bases, leaving 24 bases of the junction without a gene match. These data are taken from a study of intestinal T cells in coeliac disease (TCRdb year 2020). With regard to the full study: Coeliac patients were found to be much younger than controls, with mean ages of about 15 versus 50 years recorded in the TRG cohort. Duodenal biopsies from about 35 coeliac disease patients and roughly 21 non-coeliac controls were included in a second, larger TCR-gamma (TRG) cohort. The TCR-delta (TRD) cohort included duodenal biopsies from around eleven coeliac disease patients and around eleven non-coeliac controls.

The study at large found these results: It was not possible to tell repeated CDR3 amino acid sequences apart from PCR duplicates. Age was significantly different between the coeliac and control groups, but splitting the analysis by age did not give a significant classification. Clustering based on TRG put 51 of 54 biopsies (94.4%) in the right class, and the reported leave-one-out accuracy was about 90%. FFPE-derived DNA was found to be relatively degraded, and loss of a proportion of TCR sequences in each sample was likely caused by this degradation. TRD kmer-based clustering correctly classified all 22 biopsies in training, with a reported leave-one-out accuracy of over 85%.

Sequenced input: a duodenal biopsy. The receptor chain draws on TRGV10 and TRGJ1 or TRGJ2. TRGV10 is recorded as an ORF, its role being uncertain. The receptor was derived from a human donor who served as a control with a normal duodenal biopsy, not a healthy volunteer. This receptor has the CDR3 CAADRETTPRIKKLF. The bases are TGTGCTGCGGATCGGGAAACCACCCCTCGGATAAAGAAACTCTTT.